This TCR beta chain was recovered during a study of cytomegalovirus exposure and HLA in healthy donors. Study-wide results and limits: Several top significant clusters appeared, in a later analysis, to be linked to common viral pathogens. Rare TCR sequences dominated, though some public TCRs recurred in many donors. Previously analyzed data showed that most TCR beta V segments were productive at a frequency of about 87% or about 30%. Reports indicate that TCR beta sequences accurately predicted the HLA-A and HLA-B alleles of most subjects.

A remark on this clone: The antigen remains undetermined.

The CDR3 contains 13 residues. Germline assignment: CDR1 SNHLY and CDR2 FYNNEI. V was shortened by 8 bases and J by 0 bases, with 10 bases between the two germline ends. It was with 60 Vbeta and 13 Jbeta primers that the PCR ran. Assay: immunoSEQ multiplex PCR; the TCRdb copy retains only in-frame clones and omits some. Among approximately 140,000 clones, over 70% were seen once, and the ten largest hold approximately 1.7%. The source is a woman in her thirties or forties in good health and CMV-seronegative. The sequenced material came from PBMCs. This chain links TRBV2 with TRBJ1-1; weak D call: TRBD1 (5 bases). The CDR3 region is CASLDTMNTEAFF. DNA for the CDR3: TGTGCCAGCCTGGACACCATGAACACTGAAGCTTTCTTT.